This T cell receptor beta chain was identified during a study of technical replicates of blood from a few donors. This clone was found once. The CDR3 contains 16 residues. Germline V gene sequence: CDR1 PRHDT, CDR2 FYEKMQ (reference sequence). Trimming removed 0 bases from V and 4 bases from J, with 13 bases in between. Repertoires were generated with immunoSEQ multiplex PCR, while TCRdb's copy carries only in-frame clones and drops some. The data hold about 70,000 clones, with roughly 97% observed a single time. The clonotype comes from a human donor in good health. The specimen sequenced was T cells isolated from PBMCs. The chain is built from TRBV13 and TRBJ1-5; tentative D call: TRBD1 (5 bases). The CDR3, as DNA: TGTGCCAGCAGCTTAGGGCGCGGGACCTTAAATCAGCCCCAGCATTTT. It is translated as CASSLGRGTLNQPQHF.